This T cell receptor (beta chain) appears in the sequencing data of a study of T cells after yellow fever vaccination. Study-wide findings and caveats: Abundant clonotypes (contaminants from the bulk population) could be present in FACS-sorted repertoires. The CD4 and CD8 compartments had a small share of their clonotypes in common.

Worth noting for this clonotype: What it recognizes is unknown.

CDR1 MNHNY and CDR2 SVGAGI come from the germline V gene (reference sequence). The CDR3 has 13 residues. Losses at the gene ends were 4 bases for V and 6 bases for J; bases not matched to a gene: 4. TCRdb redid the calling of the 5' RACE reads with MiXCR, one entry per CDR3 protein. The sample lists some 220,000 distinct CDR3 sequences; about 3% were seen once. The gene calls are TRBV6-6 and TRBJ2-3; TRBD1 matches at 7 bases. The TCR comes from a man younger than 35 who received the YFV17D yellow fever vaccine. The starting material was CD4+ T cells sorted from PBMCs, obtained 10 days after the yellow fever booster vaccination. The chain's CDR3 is CASSWDRSDTQYF. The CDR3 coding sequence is TGTGCCAGCAGTTGGGACAGATCCGATACGCAGTATTTT.